Presented here are 7 T cell receptor beta chains from one specimen sequenced in a study of metastatic and nonmetastatic thyroid tumors (dated by TCRdb to 2019 to 2021). Library construction relied on PCR. TCRdb names Illumina HiSeq 4000 as the instrument used. The raw public reads went through TCRdb reprocessing: fastp at Q25, MiXCR clone calling, in-frame beta chains kept. The sample table holds about 45,000 clones, of which around 4% were seen once. Jointly, the top ten make up approximately 9.5% of the sample. Before undergoing thyroid surgery, none of the patients had been given any kind of treatment. Sample: blood. Every receptor here comes from a female donor with papillary thyroid cancer or a benign thyroid nodule (not recorded which). Some clones in this sample may be carry-over from other donors' samples.

Turning to this clone: The junction and the germline gene differ at one end; a read error may be behind it. V usage is TRBV25-1 and J usage is TRBJ1-2, with 8 nucleotides matching TRBD1. This CDR3 comprises 13 residues. Germline CDR1 reads MGHDK; CDR2 reads SYGVNS. The CDR3 reads CASSPQGEDGYNF. CDR3 sequence (DNA): TGTGCCAGCAGTCCACAGGGGGAGGATGGCTACAACTTC.

This clone was picked up a small number of times. Here the CDR3 DNA reads TGTGCCAGCAGCCCACCGGGTTGTCAGCAGTACTTC. Translation: CASSPPGCQQYF. This chain uses TRBV6-1 with TRBJ2-7; D remains ambiguous. V was trimmed by 6 bases and J by 8 bases, leaving 14 bases between them. Germline V gives CDR1 MNHNS, CDR2 SASEGT. CDR3 size: 12 residues.

This clone has at least ten counts. The chain carries TRBV20-1 and TRBJ2-5; D call uncertain. CDR3 length: 13 residues. Germline CDR1 DFQATT, CDR2 SNEGSKA (reference sequence). V was clipped by 6 bases and J by 3 bases, with 14 bases between them. The CDR3 region has the DNA TGCAGTGCAAATGACATAAGGGAAGAGACCCAGTACTTC. Residues: CSANDIREETQYF.

This clone came up many times. The chain joins TRBV10-3 to TRBJ1-2; D not resolved. Germline CDR1 ENHRY, CDR2 SYGVKD. The CDR3 extends over 13 amino acids. V was trimmed by 2 bases and J by 4 bases, leaving 8 bases between them. CDR3 amino acids: CAISEPELYGYTF. CDR3 DNA: TGTGCCATCAGTGAGCCAGAGCTCTATGGCTACACCTTC.

V and J are TRBV11-3 and TRBJ2-3; no clear D gene. Trimming took 5 bases from V and 3 from J, leaving 9 bases between them. The CDR3 runs 13 residues. The germline V gene has CDR1 SGHNT and CDR2 YENEEA. The CDR3 DNA reads as TGTGCCAGCAGCCGGCTGGGGACAGATACGCAGTATTTT. Translated: CASSRLGTDTQYF.

This clone was picked up many times. This sequence joins TRBV2 and TRBJ2-1, with 10 bases that match TRBD2. In germline, CDR1 is SNHLY, CDR2 FYNNEI. Trimming cost V 5 bases and J 3 bases; bases outside gene matches: 1. The CDR3 has 14 amino acids. Written as DNA, the CDR3 is TGTGCCAGCAGTCCTAGCGGGAGCTACAATGAGCAGTTCTTC. Its translation is CASSPSGSYNEQFF. Based on the CDR3 plus reference TRBV2 and TRBJ2-1, the full variable domain is EPEVTQTPSHQVTQMGQEVILRCVPISNHLYFYWYRQILGQKVEFLVSFYNNEISEKSEIFDDQFSVERPDGSNFTLKIRSTKLEDSAMYFCASSPSGSYNEQFFGPGTRLTVL.

Ten or more counts support this clone. A much larger clone sits a single nucleotide away, making a read error possible. The rearrangement joins TRBV2 to TRBJ2-7; 8 bases align to TRBD1. V gave up 3 bases and J gave up 4 bases; unmatched junction bases: 5. In germline, CDR1 is SNHLY, CDR2 FYNNEI. This CDR3 contains 14 residues. CDR3 DNA: TGTGCCAGCAGTGACTCGCAGGGGGCTTACGAGCAGTACTTC. Its protein product is CASSDSQGAYEQYF.